This TCR beta chain comes out of a study of OX40 agonist ivuxolimab in advanced cancers. In the study overall: Cancers in dose escalation were hepatocellular, melanoma, renal cell and head and neck. Points from the study as a whole: In general, CD8+ T cells held more expanded clones than CD4+ did, on average. In the 0.1 to 3.0 mg/kg range, CD4+ and CD8+ blood T cells had expanded clonally by week 6.

TCRdb's copy holds only in-frame clones and misses some; the assay was immunoSEQ multiplex PCR. Of roughly 48,000 clones listed, over 80% are singletons. Concerning this clone: The antigen is not known.

V lost 1 base to trimming and J lost 8 bases, with 20 bases between them. In germline, CDR1 is SGHTA, CDR2 FQGNSA. The CDR3 has 16 amino acids. The sample in question was CD4+ or CD8+ T cells sorted from blood, obtained in a trial of the OX40 agonist ivuxolimab. This receptor was obtained from an adult with an advanced solid tumor such as melanoma, head and neck, liver or kidney cancer. The chain couples TRBV7-2 to TRBJ1-2; a possible D gene is TRBD1 (6 bases). The CDR3 protein is CASSLESVLGGRGYTF. CDR3 sequence (DNA): TGTGCCAGCAGCTTAGAGTCCGTACTGGGGGGGCGGGGCTACACCTTC.